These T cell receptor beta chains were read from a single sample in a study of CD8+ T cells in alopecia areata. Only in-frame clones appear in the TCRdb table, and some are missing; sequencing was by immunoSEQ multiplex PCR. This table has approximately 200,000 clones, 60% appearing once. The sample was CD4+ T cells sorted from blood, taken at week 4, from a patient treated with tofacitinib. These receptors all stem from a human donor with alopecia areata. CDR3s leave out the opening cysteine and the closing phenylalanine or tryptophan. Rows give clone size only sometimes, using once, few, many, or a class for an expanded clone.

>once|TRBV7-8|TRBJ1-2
ASSMPQGVNYGYT
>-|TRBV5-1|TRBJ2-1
ASSWDSEYNEQF
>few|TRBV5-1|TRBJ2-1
ASSPDRGGFDEQF
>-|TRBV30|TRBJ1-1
AWISSKGSTEAF
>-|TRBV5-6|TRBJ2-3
ASSSRGTQY
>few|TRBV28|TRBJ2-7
ASSSWTSGAYEQY
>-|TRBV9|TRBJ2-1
ASSLQGDKVGNEQF
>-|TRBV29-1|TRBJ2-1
SVEEYRGNEQF
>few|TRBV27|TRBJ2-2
ASSLSAGELF
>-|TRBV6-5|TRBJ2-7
ATRLQARHEQY
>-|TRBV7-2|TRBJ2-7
AGSRTQGQEQY
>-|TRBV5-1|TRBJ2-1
ASSQASGGVYNEQF
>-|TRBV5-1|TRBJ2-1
ASSFSAYNEQF
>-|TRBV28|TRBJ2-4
ASSHGGAVDIQY
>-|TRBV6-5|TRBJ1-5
ASSPLYNQPQH
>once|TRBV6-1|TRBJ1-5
ASSERNQPQH
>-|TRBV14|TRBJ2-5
ASSQQFGTQY
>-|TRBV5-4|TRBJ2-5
ASSLGGQETQY
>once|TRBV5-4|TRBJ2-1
GTGGSGNEQF
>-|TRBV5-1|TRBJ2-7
ASSQRAGPYEQY
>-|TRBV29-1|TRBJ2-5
SVEVDGGETQY
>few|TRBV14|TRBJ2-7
ASSLSYEQY
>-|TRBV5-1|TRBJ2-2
ASRTGGTAGELF
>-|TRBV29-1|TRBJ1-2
SVEDRADYGYT
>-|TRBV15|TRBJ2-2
ATSRVRGRVNTGELF
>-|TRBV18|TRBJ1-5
ASSPQGGGQPQH
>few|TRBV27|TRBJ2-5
ASSPRTGVRETQY
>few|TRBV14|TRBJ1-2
ASSQGHYGYT
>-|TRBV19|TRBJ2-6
ASTRDGGSGANVLT
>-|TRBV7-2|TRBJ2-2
ASSASGGAAGELF
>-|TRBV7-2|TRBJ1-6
ASSPRDRGSPLH
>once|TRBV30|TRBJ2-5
AWTWRGLETQY
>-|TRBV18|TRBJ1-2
ASSPGSGVNYGYT
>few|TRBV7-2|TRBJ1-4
ASSRDRGDEKLF
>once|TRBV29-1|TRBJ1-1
SVDPGTPPKAF
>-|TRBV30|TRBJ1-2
AWSAGTGTRGYT
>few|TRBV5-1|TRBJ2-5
ASSSRGVRETQY
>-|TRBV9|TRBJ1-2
ASSGQYLYGYT
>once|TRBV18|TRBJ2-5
ASSPRTGEQETQY
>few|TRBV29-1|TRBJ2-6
SVEDRGNRANVLT
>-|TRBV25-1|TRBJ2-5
ASSELTSGKETQY
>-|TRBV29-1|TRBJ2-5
SAGARDRTETQY
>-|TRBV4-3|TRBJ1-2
ASSQGGGYGYT
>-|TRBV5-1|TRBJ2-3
ASSPSGGMADTQY
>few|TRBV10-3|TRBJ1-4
AISEGSSEKLF
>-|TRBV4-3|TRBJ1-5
ASSLSTVNQPQH
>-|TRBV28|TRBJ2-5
ASRTFRDRAQETQY
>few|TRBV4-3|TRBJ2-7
ASSQVPGGTYEQY
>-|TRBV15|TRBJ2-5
ATSRDSAAQY
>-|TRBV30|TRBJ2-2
AWSVRAGELF
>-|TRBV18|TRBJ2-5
ASSPGTGEETQY
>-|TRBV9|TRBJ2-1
ASSAAFGLAGEQF
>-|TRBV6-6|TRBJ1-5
ASRPSTGAHQPQH
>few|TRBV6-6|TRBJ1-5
ASSSRTGNQPQH
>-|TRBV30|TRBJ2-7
AWTPSEVNEQY